Below, 22 T cell receptor beta chains from the same sample are listed, as sequenced in a study of T cell responses to AZD1222 COVID-19 vaccine. Clones were sequenced by immunoSEQ multiplex PCR, and TCRdb holds only the in-frame ones, with some missing. The sample carries about 120,000 clones, approximately 86% recorded once. The starting material was peripheral blood, obtained 28 days after the second AZD1222 dose. These receptors all stem from an adult who received the AZD1222 COVID-19 vaccine.

The chain employs TRBV5-1 and TRBJ2-7; TRBD2 is a possible D gene (5 bases). Trimming stripped 2 bases from V and 7 bases from J, with 13 bases between. The CDR3 spans 13 residues. CDR1 and CDR2 (germline): SGHRS, YFSETQ. In DNA form, the CDR3 reads TGCGCCAGCAGCTTAGCGGCGTTAAATGAGCAGTACTTC. Residues: CASSLAALNEQYF.

The V gene is TRBV2, the J gene TRBJ2-5, with D possibly matching TRBD2 (5 bases). Germline V gene lookup returns CDR1 SNHLY and CDR2 FYNNEI. The germline V and J ends were trimmed by 4 bases and 7 bases, with 10 bases remaining between them. The CDR3 extends over 12 amino acids. CDR3 in amino acids: CASSGTAGTQYF. CDR3 in DNA: TGTGCCAGCAGTGGGACTGCGGGGACCCAGTACTTC.

The genes are TRBV7-9 and TRBJ2-1, with D possibly being TRBD2 (6 bases). Trimming pared 4 bases from V and 1 base from J, leaving 14 bases between. The germline V gene encodes CDR1 SEHNR and CDR2 FQNEAQ (reference sequence). The CDR3 sequence is 16 residues long. Here the CDR3 reads CASSSGLSRSYNEQFF. In nucleotides, the CDR3 is TGTGCCAGCAGCTCGGGACTCTCCCGTTCCTACAATGAGCAGTTCTTC.

V and J are TRBV7-6 and TRBJ2-2; D not resolved. The V end lost 1 base, the J end lost 7 bases, and 4 bases lay between the germline ends. The germline V gene has CDR1 SGHVS and CDR2 FNYEAQ. The CDR3 has 12 amino acids. The CDR3 DNA sequence: TGTGCCAGCAGCTTAGATGTCGGGGAGCTGTTTTTT. Translation gives CASSLDVGELFF.

This clone turned up a few times. The V gene is TRBV5-1, the J gene TRBJ1-2; D is possibly TRBD1 (5 bases). This CDR3 is built from 15 residues. Per germline, CDR1 SGHRS and CDR2 YFSETQ. V lost 4 bases, J lost 6 bases, and 19 bases lay in between. CDR3 protein: CASSPTGGSKDGYTF. The CDR3 region has the DNA TGCGCCAGCAGCCCCACCGGGGGGTCTAAGGATGGCTACACCTTC.

In DNA, the CDR3 is TGCGCCAGCAGCTTGGAGTCAGCCTATAATTCACCCCTCCACTTT. Translation gives CASSLESAYNSPLHF. This chain uses TRBV5-1 with TRBJ1-6; D gene unclear. CDR3 size: 15 residues. The germline CDR1 and CDR2 sequences are SGHRS and YFSETQ. V lost 0 bases, J lost 2 bases, and 6 bases lay in between.

This clone has a single count. This sequence joins TRBV5-1 and TRBJ2-3, with 11 bases aligning to TRBD2. CDR3 length equals 16 residues. J was trimmed by 2 bases and V by 4 bases; bases with no gene match: 6. The germline V gene encodes CDR1 SGHRS and CDR2 YFSETQ. DNA for the CDR3: TGCGCCAGCAGCCTGACTAGCGGGGTTCCCACAGATACGCAGTATTTT. This sequence encodes CASSLTSGVPTDTQYF.

This clone occurred a few times. The chain links TRBV4-1 to TRBJ1-3; 8 nucleotides line up with TRBD1. V trimming: 3 bases; J trimming: 7 bases; junction bases outside the gene matches: 8. Germline CDR1 and CDR2: MGHRA and YSYEKL. The CDR3 is made up of 15 amino acids. Written as DNA, the CDR3 is TGCGCCAGCAGCCAGAGACAGGGGCTCGGGAACACCATATATTTT. It codes for CASSQRQGLGNTIYF.

The DNA of the CDR3 is TGCGCCAGCAGCTTGGTTTCCCCGGGCTATGGCTACACCTTC. Translating it yields CASSLVSPGYGYTF. This chain joins TRBV5-1 and TRBJ1-2; D unclear. Trimming removed 0 bases at V and 4 bases at J, with 10 bases between. The germline V gene encodes CDR1 SGHRS and CDR2 YFSETQ. CDR3 length: 14 residues.

The gene calls are TRBV7-3 and TRBJ2-6; D may be TRBD1 (6 bases). The CDR3 totals 17 residues. CDR1 and CDR2 (germline): SGHTA, FQGTGA. V lost 4 bases, J lost 0 bases, and 13 bases lay in between. The CDR3 loop reads CASSSRGQNSGANVLTF. The CDR3 nucleotides read TGTGCCAGCAGCTCCCGCGGACAGAACTCTGGGGCCAACGTCCTGACTTTC.

This clone was recorded a few times. This chain uses TRBV7-2 with TRBJ1-2; TRBD1 is a possible D gene (6 bases). CDR1 is SGHTA and CDR2 is FQGNSA in the germline V gene. Trimming took 1 base from V and 5 from J, leaving 20 bases between them. The CDR3 has 17 residues. The chain's CDR3 is CASSLGNWGGRGYGYTF. In nucleotides, the CDR3 is TGTGCCAGCAGCTTAGGGAACTGGGGGGGGCGCGGGTATGGCTACACCTTC.

The genes are TRBV19 and TRBJ1-6, with D possibly TRBD1 on 6 matching bases. The germline V gene encodes CDR1 LNHDA and CDR2 SQIVND (reference sequence). This CDR3 is built from 15 residues. V lost 5 bases, J lost 9 bases, and 17 bases lay in between. The CDR3 loop is CASSDRQVLFSPLHF. CDR3 bases: TGTGCCAGTAGTGACCGACAGGTCCTTTTTTCACCCCTCCACTTT.

This sequence joins TRBV10-1 and TRBJ2-3; 9 positions agree with TRBD2. Germline V gene data show CDR1 as WNHNN and CDR2 as SYGVQD (reference sequence). Unmatched junction bases numbered 2, after V lost 2 bases and J lost 2 bases. This CDR3 is built from 15 residues. As DNA, the CDR3 is TGCGCCAGCAGTGAGGCTAGCGGGGACACAGATACGCAGTATTTT. This gives the protein CASSEASGDTDTQYF.

The rearrangement joins TRBV4-3 to TRBJ2-3; 7 bases are shared with TRBD2. J was trimmed by 4 bases and V by 2 bases; bases with no gene match: 9. This CDR3 region has 16 residues. CDR1 is LGHNA, CDR2 YSLEER, per germline. This CDR3 is CASSQNRLARADTQYF. CDR3 DNA sequence: TGCGCCAGCAGCCAAAACCGACTAGCTCGGGCAGATACGCAGTATTTT.

The chain uses TRBV19 and TRBJ1-3, with 7 bases that match TRBD1. The ends lost 4 bases at V and 7 bases at J; junction bases unmatched: 7. Germline assignment: CDR1 LNHDA and CDR2 SQIVND (reference sequence). The CDR3 extends over 14 amino acids. As DNA, the CDR3 is TGTGCCAGTAGTACCAGGGGGAGAGGGAACACCATATATTTT. Protein product: CASSTRGRGNTIYF.

J is TRBJ2-1 and V is TRBV19, with D hard to call. Per germline, CDR1 LNHDA and CDR2 SQIVND (reference sequence). CDR3 size: 13 residues. The V end was cut by 5 bases, the J end by 8 bases, with 13 bases between. CDR3 in DNA: TGTGCCAGTAGTGCGCTCGCCTGGGATGAGCAGTTCTTC. It is translated as CASSALAWDEQFF. Variable domain in full (rest from reference TRBV19 and TRBJ2-1): DGGITQSPKYLFRKEGQNVTLSCEQNLNHDAMYWYRQDPGQGLRLIYYSQIVNDFQKGDIAEGYSVSREKKESFPLTVTSAQKNPTAFYLCASSALAWDEQFFGPGTRLTVL.

The chain couples TRBV6-2 or TRBV6-3 to TRBJ2-7, with D tentatively TRBD1 (6 bases). The CDR3 runs to 14 residues. V was pared by 5 bases and J by 5 bases, with 16 bases between. CDR1 and CDR2 (germline): MNHEY, SVGEGT. The CDR3 DNA sequence: TGTGCCAGCAGTGGATACAGGGTAGAGGACGAGCAGTACTTC. It yields the protein CASSGYRVEDEQYF.

The chain employs TRBV7-8 and TRBJ2-2; D gene unclear. The CDR3 sequence is 13 residues long. CDR1 and CDR2 (germline): SGHVS, FQNEAQ. The ends were cut back, 8 bases at V and 0 bases at J, with 7 bases in the middle. In DNA, the CDR3 is TGTGCCAGCTTCAGCACGAACACCGGGGAGCTGTTTTTT. Its translation: CASFSTNTGELFF.

This clone appeared a single time. The J gene is TRBJ1-3, the V gene TRBV9; D not resolved. Germline CDR1 and CDR2: SGDLS and YYNGEE. Trimming pared 3 bases from V and 6 bases from J, leaving 10 bases between. The CDR3 spans 13 residues. CDR3 nucleotide sequence: TGTGCCAGCAGCGAAGGGAACTTAAACACCATATATTTT. Translation: CASSEGNLNTIYF.

The chain employs TRBV5-4 and TRBJ1-1; 7 nucleotides line up with TRBD1. Germline loops: CDR1 SGHNT, CDR2 YYREEE (reference sequence). The CDR3 is made up of 14 amino acids. Germline trimming cut 3 bases from V and 6 bases from J; bases unmatched to any gene: 8. CDR3 region: CASSSQGRFAEAFF. CDR3 nucleotides: TGTGCCAGCAGCTCACAGGGGAGGTTCGCTGAAGCTTTCTTT.

This chain connects TRBV6-1 to TRBJ2-7; D remains unclear. Germline V gene lookup returns CDR1 MNHNS and CDR2 SASEGT. This CDR3 contains 15 residues. Deletions cut 3 bases from V and 3 bases from J, with 15 bases between. CDR3 residues: CASSDPFPVLYEQYF. The CDR3 DNA is TGTGCCAGCAGTGACCCCTTCCCGGTCCTCTACGAGCAGTACTTC.

This clone was counted only a few times. This chain connects TRBV25-1 to TRBJ1-4; TRBD1 aligns across 8 bases. Per the germline V gene, CDR1 is MGHDK and CDR2 is SYGVNS. The CDR3 has 16 residues. The V and J ends lost 1 base and 5 bases, in that order; junction bases with no gene match: 6. As DNA, the CDR3 is TGTGCCAGCAGTGAATGGGCAGGGGGCGCAAATGAAAAACTGTTTTTT. Residues: CASSEWAGGANEKLFF.